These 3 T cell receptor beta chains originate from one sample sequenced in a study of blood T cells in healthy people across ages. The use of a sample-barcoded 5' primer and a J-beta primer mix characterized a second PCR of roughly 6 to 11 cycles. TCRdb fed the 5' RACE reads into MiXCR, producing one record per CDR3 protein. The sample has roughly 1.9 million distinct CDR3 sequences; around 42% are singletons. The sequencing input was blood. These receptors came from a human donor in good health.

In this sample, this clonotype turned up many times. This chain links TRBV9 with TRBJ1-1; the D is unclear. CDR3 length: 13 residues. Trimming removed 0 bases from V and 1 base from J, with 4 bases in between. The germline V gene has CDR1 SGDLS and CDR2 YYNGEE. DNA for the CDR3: TGTGCCAGCAGCGTAGGCACGAACACTGAAGCTTTCTTT. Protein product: CASSVGTNTEAFF.

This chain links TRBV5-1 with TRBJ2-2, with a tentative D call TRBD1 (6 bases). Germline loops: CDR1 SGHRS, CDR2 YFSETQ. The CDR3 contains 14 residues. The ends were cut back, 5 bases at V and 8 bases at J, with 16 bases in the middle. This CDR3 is CASRTGQIRGELFF. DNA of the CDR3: TGCGCCAGCAGGACCGGACAGATACGAGGGGAGCTGTTTTTT.

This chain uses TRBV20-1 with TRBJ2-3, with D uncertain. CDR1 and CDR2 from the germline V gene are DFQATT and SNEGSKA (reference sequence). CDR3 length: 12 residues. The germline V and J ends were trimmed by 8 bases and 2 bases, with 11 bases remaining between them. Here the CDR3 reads CSTNDATDTQYF. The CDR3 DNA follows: TGCAGTACAAACGACGCCACAGATACGCAGTATTTT.